Detailed here is one T cell receptor beta chain. In the original processing: Amplification of reference gene primers was used by the study to estimate nucleated cell counts. Sequencing used immunoSEQ multiplex PCR; TCRdb keeps in-frame clones, though not all of them. The V and J calls and clone size are taken from that table; D and trimming were inferred from the DNA. The sample has under 100,000 clones, around 85% seen once; the top ten hold around a quarter. The data were obtained in a study of blood T cell repertoires in COVID-19. Turning to the study itself: COVID-19 samples from acute and convalescent phases originated in the United States, Italy and Spain. T cells, B-cell-depleted T cells, or PBMCs provided the cDNA or gDNA that served as material.

The receptor comes from a man older than 75 with active or convalescent COVID-19. Sequenced sample: peripheral blood.

The CDR3 reads CASSMGQRGGGTDTQYF. The CDR3 DNA follows: TGTGCCAGTAGTATGGGCCAGCGGGGGGGCGGGACAGATACGCAGTATTTT. This chain links TRBV19 with TRBJ2-3; 10 nucleotides agree with TRBD2. Germline V lookup: CDR1 LNHDA, CDR2 SQIVND (reference sequence). This CDR3 is 17 amino acids long. The J segment lost 3 bases and the V segment lost 3 bases, leaving 9 bases of the junction unmatched.